Listed here are 19 T cell receptor beta chains from one sample, sequenced in a study of blood T cell repertoires in COVID-19. Sequenced by immunoSEQ multiplex PCR; TCRdb stores in-frame clones only, minus some. The sample contains roughly 340,000 clones, approximately 89% of which appear only once. Sequencing input: PBMCs or T cells enriched from blood (not recorded which). Every receptor here comes from a man aged 40-55 years in a cohort exposed to, infected with or recovered from COVID-19 (not recorded which).

The chain employs TRBV6-1 and TRBJ2-5, with 11 bases that match TRBD1. The V gene's germline CDR1 is MNHNS and CDR2 SASEGT. The V segment lost 4 bases and the J segment 4 bases; nucleotides outside the gene matches: 5. CDR3 length equals 15 residues. The CDR3 region is CASSAGTGGGETQYF. DNA for the CDR3: TGTGCCAGCAGTGCCGGGACAGGGGGTGGAGAGACCCAGTACTTC.

The CDR3 sequence: CASSIPSSNQPQHF. The CDR3 nucleotides are TGTGCCAGTAGTATCCCATCCAGCAATCAGCCCCAGCATTTT. The chain joins TRBV19 to TRBJ1-5, with D uncertain. The CDR3 sequence is 14 residues long. V was trimmed by 3 bases and J by 1 base, leaving 7 bases between them. The germline V gene has CDR1 LNHDA and CDR2 SQIVND (reference sequence).

This sequence joins TRBV19 and TRBJ2-2; TRBD2 agrees at 7 bases. The CDR3 is 15 amino acids. Germline CDR1 LNHDA, CDR2 SQIVND (reference sequence). With 6 bases clipped from V and 1 base from J, the junction kept 5 bases outside the gene matches. In nucleotides, the CDR3 is TGTGCCAGTAGGGGAGCGGGACGGAACACCGGGGAGCTGTTTTTT. This encodes CASRGAGRNTGELFF.

The rearrangement links TRBV15 to TRBJ2-1; D is possibly TRBD1 (5 bases). The germline V gene encodes CDR1 LNHNV and CDR2 YYDKDF (reference sequence). V lost 1 base to trimming and J lost 1 base, with 8 bases between them. The length of the CDR3 is 15 residues. CDR3 residues: CATSRARVSYNEQFF. Written as DNA, the CDR3 is TGTGCCACCAGCAGAGCCAGGGTATCCTACAATGAGCAGTTCTTC.

V is TRBV28 and J is TRBJ1-3; TRBD1 aligns across 9 bases. The CDR3 runs to 16 residues. Per germline, CDR1 MDHEN and CDR2 SYDVKM. V dropped 2 bases and J dropped 7; count of bases not matched to a gene: 9. CDR3 loop: CASSLGVLGQGNTIYF. The CDR3 DNA sequence: TGTGCCAGCAGTTTAGGTGTCCTCGGACAGGGGAACACCATATATTTT.

The J gene is TRBJ1-4, the V gene TRBV20-1; TRBD1 aligns across 7 bases. V trimming: 3 bases; J trimming: 6 bases; junction bases outside the gene matches: 4. The CDR3 sequence is 13 residues long. Germline CDR1 and CDR2: DFQATT and SNEGSKA (reference sequence). The CDR3 sequence: CSASTGADEKLFF. The DNA of the CDR3 is TGCAGTGCTAGTACAGGGGCTGATGAAAAACTGTTTTTT.

The J gene is TRBJ1-6, the V gene TRBV5-6; unclear D gene. The length of the CDR3 is 14 residues. Per germline, CDR1 SGHDT and CDR2 YYEEEE. V lost 0 bases, J lost 9 bases, and 10 bases lay in between. CDR3 in DNA: TGTGCCAGCAGCTTGGACGGTAGCGGTTCACCCCTCCACTTT. Translating it yields CASSLDGSGSPLHF. The full variable domain, rest sourced from reference TRBV5-6 and TRBJ1-6, is DAGVTQSPTHLIKTRGQQVTLRCSPKSGHDTVSWYQQALGQGPQFIFQYYEEEERQRGNFPDRFSGHQFPNYSSELNVNALLLGDSALYLCASSLDGSGSPLHFGNGTRLTVT.

The rearrangement uses TRBV3-1 (or the pseudogene TRBV3-2) and TRBJ1-2, with 9 bases lining up with TRBD1. The V gene's germline CDR1 is LGHDT and CDR2 YNNKEL (reference sequence). With 6 bases clipped from V and 10 bases from J, the junction kept 9 bases outside the gene matches. This CDR3 comprises 13 residues. CDR3: CASRGTGWSDYTF. CDR3 coding DNA: TGTGCCAGCAGGGGGACAGGGTGGTCTGACTACACCTTC.

The V and J genes are TRBV5-5 and TRBJ2-6, with 16 positions matching TRBD2. CDR1 is SGHKS and CDR2 is YYEKEE in the germline V gene (reference sequence). V shed 4 bases and J 0 bases; nucleotides not matched to a gene: 7. The CDR3 extends over 20 amino acids. The CDR3 sequence is CASSRGLAGGISSGANVLTF. CDR3 nucleotides: TGTGCCAGCAGCCGGGGACTAGCGGGAGGGATAAGCTCTGGGGCCAACGTCCTGACTTTC.

A remark on this clone: Other DNA sequences within the sample encode an identical CDR3. Here the CDR3 DNA reads TGTGCCAGCAGCCAAGGGAGGGAGGGACAGCCCCAGCATTTT. Its translation: CASSQGREGQPQHF. The chain couples TRBV3-1 (or the pseudogene TRBV3-2) to TRBJ1-5; D ambiguous. The germline V gene has CDR1 LGHDT and CDR2 YNNKEL (reference sequence). The CDR3 runs to 14 residues. Trimming shortened V by 1 base and J by 7 bases, and 11 bases separated the two germline ends.

J is TRBJ1-5 and V is TRBV7-8; 9 nucleotides line up with TRBD1. The CDR3 covers 14 residues. Germline V gene data show CDR1 as SGHVS and CDR2 as FQNEAQ. V lost 3 bases to trimming and J lost 5 bases; unmatched junction nucleotides: 2. Here the CDR3 reads CASSFRQGDQPQHF. The CDR3 DNA reads as TGTGCCAGCAGCTTTAGACAGGGGGATCAGCCCCAGCATTTT.

The chain has TRBV9 and TRBJ2-3; 8 positions agree with TRBD2. The CDR3 runs 16 residues. J was trimmed by 2 bases and V by 2 bases; bases with no gene match: 7. Germline CDR1 and CDR2: SGDLS and YYNGEE. CDR3 residues: CASSVGSGINTDTQYF. The DNA for the CDR3 is TGTGCCAGCAGCGTCGGTAGCGGGATCAACACAGATACGCAGTATTTT. Variable domain in full (rest from reference TRBV9 and TRBJ2-3): DSGVTQTPKHLITATGQRVTLRCSPRSGDLSVYWYQQSLDQGLQFLIQYYNGEERAKGNILERFSAQQFPDLHSELNLSSLELGDSALYFCASSVGSGINTDTQYFGPGTRLTVL.

The V call is TRBV24-1, the J call TRBJ2-2; 7 positions agree with TRBD2. CDR1 KGHDR and CDR2 SFDVKD come from the germline V gene. The CDR3 loop spans 13 amino acids. The V segment lost 9 bases and the J segment 6 bases; nucleotides outside the gene matches: 6. CDR3 in DNA: TGTGCCACCCTGGGGAGGGGTGCCGGGGAGCTGTTTTTT. This sequence encodes CATLGRGAGELFF.

Note on this clone: The identical CDR3 is also encoded by other nucleotide sequences in the sample. The chain couples TRBV5-1 to TRBJ1-5; possibly TRBD1 for D (5 bases). There are 14 residues in the CDR3. Germline CDR1 and CDR2: SGHRS and YFSETQ. Between the trimmed V and J ends, which lost 2 bases and 6 bases, there was a span of 12 bases. In DNA form, the CDR3 reads TGCGCCAGCAGCTTCGGGCAGGGAGGTCAGCCCCAGCATTTT. Translation: CASSFGQGGQPQHF.

The gene calls are TRBV5-6 and TRBJ2-7, with 11 positions matching TRBD2. The V gene's germline CDR1 is SGHDT and CDR2 YYEEEE. The V gene end was trimmed by 4 bases and the J gene end by 0 bases; junction bases not matched to a gene: 9. The CDR3 covers 17 residues. CDR3 sequence (DNA): TGTGCCAGCAGCCGTCCCACTAGCGGGGGTAGCTCCTACGAGCAGTACTTC. Its translation: CASSRPTSGGSSYEQYF.

The genes are TRBV7-9 and TRBJ1-1, with D perhaps TRBD1 (6 bases). The CDR3 length is 14 residues. V dropped 5 bases and J dropped 4 bases, with 14 bases sitting between them. Germline V gene sequence: CDR1 SEHNR, CDR2 FQNEAQ (reference sequence). The CDR3 reads CASSQGTSATEAFF. The DNA of the CDR3 is TGTGCCAGCAGCCAAGGGACATCGGCCACTGAAGCTTTCTTT.

The V and J genes are TRBV7-3 and TRBJ2-2; maybe TRBD1 (6 bases). The length of the CDR3 is 17 residues. The V end lost 2 bases, the J end lost 3 bases, and 16 bases lay between the germline ends. The germline CDR1 and CDR2 sequences are SGHTA and FQGTGA. CDR3 loop: CASSLDNTAGDTGELFF. The DNA of the CDR3 is TGTGCCAGCAGCTTAGACAACACCGCAGGGGACACCGGGGAGCTGTTTTTT.

The V call is TRBV2, the J call TRBJ1-6; D perhaps matches TRBD1 (5 bases). The V end lost 2 bases, the J end lost 7 bases, and 9 bases lay between the germline ends. Germline V gives CDR1 SNHLY, CDR2 FYNNEI. The CDR3 extends over 14 amino acids. The chain's CDR3 is CASSEQGGNSPLHF. In DNA, the CDR3 is TGTGCCAGCAGTGAACAGGGAGGGAATTCACCCCTCCACTTT.

The rearrangement uses TRBV5-1 and TRBJ2-7, with 15 bases lining up with TRBD2. This CDR3 has 17 amino acids. Trimming cost V 1 base and J 7 bases; bases outside gene matches: 9. Germline V lookup: CDR1 SGHRS, CDR2 YFSETQ. The CDR3 coding sequence is TGCGCCAGCAGCTTGCTGGGACTAGCGGGAGGACCTTCAGAGCAGTACTTC. Protein sequence: CASSLLGLAGGPSEQYF.